The 3 T cell receptor beta chains listed next were all sequenced from one sample in a study of T cells after yellow fever vaccination. In TCRdb, the 5' RACE reads were re-called with MiXCR into one record per CDR3 protein. The profile shows 550,000 to 750,000 distinct CDR3 sequences, roughly 12% of them singletons. The sequences come from PBMCs, collected on the day of the yellow fever booster vaccination. Receptor source: a man younger than 40 who received the YFV17D yellow fever vaccine.

This clonotype turned up a few times. The rearrangement links TRBV30 to TRBJ1-2; 9 nucleotides align to TRBD1. The CDR3 spans 14 residues. Germline CDR1 and CDR2: GTSNPN and SVGIG (reference sequence). The V segment lost 7 bases and the J segment 4 bases; nucleotides outside the gene matches: 10. For the CDR3, the DNA is TGTGCCTCTATTTGGACAGGGGTAGGCTATGGCTACACCTTC. The encoded protein is CASIWTGVGYGYTF.

There are many counts of this clonotype. The chain links TRBV12-3 or TRBV12-4 to TRBJ2-7, with TRBD2 matching 8 bases. This CDR3 is 13 amino acids long. Germline trimming cut 6 bases from V and 5 bases from J; bases unmatched to any gene: 6. The CDR3 bases are TGTGCCAGCAGCGGGAGGGTCCTTGACGAGCAGTACTTC. It codes for CASSGRVLDEQYF.

The V and J genes are TRBV19 and TRBJ2-6, with 9 bases matching TRBD1. V was pared by 9 bases and J by 3 bases, with 6 bases of the junction left unmatched. CDR1 is LNHDA, CDR2 SQIVND, per germline (reference sequence). There are 15 residues in the CDR3. The CDR3 spells CASKQGAGGANVLTF. The CDR3 nucleotides read TGTGCCAGCAAACAGGGGGCAGGTGGGGCCAACGTCCTGACTTTC.